These 10 T cell receptor beta chains were all obtained from the same sample, sequenced in a study of a mutant IDH1 vaccine in newly diagnosed glioma. The table came from immunoSEQ multiplex PCR; TCRdb's copy has only in-frame clones and leaves some out. The table records over 80,000 clones, roughly four fifths of them present only once. These receptors have no identified antigens. The time point here: week 47, end of study. In every dose of vaccine, 300 ug of mutant IDH1 20-mer peptide was given alongside topical imiquimod. The starting material was PBMCs, obtained from a glioma patient whose treatment included an IDH1 peptide vaccine. These TCRs come from a man aged 35-49 years with glioma.

J is TRBJ1-5 and V is TRBV6-4, with 11 bases matching TRBD1. The CDR3 runs to 18 residues. Germline values: CDR1 MRHNA, CDR2 SNTAGT. Trimming took 7 bases from V and 1 from J; bases not matched to a gene: 12. Written as DNA, the CDR3 is TGTGCCAGCACCGCCGGGACAGGGGGTATTAGGAGCAATCAGCCCCAGCATTTT. It translates to CASTAGTGGIRSNQPQHF.

There are a few counts of this clone. The chain combines TRBV4-3 with TRBJ2-1; weak D call: TRBD2 (5 bases). There are 12 residues in the CDR3. V lost 2 bases and J 6 bases, leaving 5 bases between the germline ends. Germline CDR1 reads LGHNA; CDR2 reads YSLEER. The DNA of the CDR3 is TGCGCCAGCAGCCAAACTAGCAATGAGCAGTTCTTC. Encoded protein: CASSQTSNEQFF.

The rearrangement uses TRBV19 and TRBJ2-3, with TRBD1 as a possible D gene (6 bases). The CDR3 is 13 amino acids. Trimming cost V 6 bases and J 3 bases, with 10 bases left between them. Germline assignment: CDR1 LNHDA and CDR2 SQIVND (reference sequence). The CDR3: CASRATGTDTQYF. The CDR3 region has the DNA TGTGCCAGTAGAGCTACAGGGACAGATACGCAGTATTTT. Full variable domain (remainder filled in from reference TRBV19 and TRBJ2-3): DGGITQSPKYLFRKEGQNVTLSCEQNLNHDAMYWYRQDPGQGLRLIYYSQIVNDFQKGDIAEGYSVSREKKESFPLTVTSAQKNPTAFYLCASRATGTDTQYFGPGTRLTVL.

CDR3 DNA sequence: TGTGCCAGTTCTTGGGGCGTCTACACAGATACGCAGTATTTT. It yields the protein CASSWGVYTDTQYF. The genes are TRBV11-2 and TRBJ2-3; a possible D gene is TRBD1 (5 bases). In germline, CDR1 is SGHAT, CDR2 FQNNGV. Between the trimmed V and J ends, which lost 9 bases and 2 bases, there was a span of 15 bases. The CDR3 consists of 14 residues.

The J gene is TRBJ2-3, the V gene TRBV7-6, with a possible D match to TRBD2 (5 bases). The CDR3 totals 16 residues. Germline V gene sequence: CDR1 SGHVS, CDR2 FNYEAQ. The V end was cut by 5 bases, the J end by 5 bases, with 20 bases between. CDR3 in amino acids: CASSPRRPVLIDTQYF. The CDR3 coding sequence is TGTGCCAGCAGCCCTAGGAGGCCAGTGCTGATAGATACGCAGTATTTT.

The rearrangement uses TRBV4-3 and TRBJ1-6, with D unresolved. The germline V and J ends were trimmed by 3 bases and 5 bases, with 5 bases remaining between them. Germline CDR1 reads LGHNA; CDR2 reads YSLEER. The CDR3 consists of 13 residues. This CDR3 is CASSQQDNSPLHF. In nucleotides, the CDR3 is TGCGCCAGCAGCCAGCAGGATAATTCACCCCTCCACTTT.

The V call is TRBV27, the J call TRBJ1-4, with D unresolved. CDR1 is MNHEY, CDR2 SMNVEV, per germline (reference sequence). The CDR3 extends over 13 amino acids. V dropped 8 bases and J dropped 6 bases, with 13 bases sitting between them. CDR3 loop: CASSQRADEKLFF. The CDR3, as DNA: TGTGCCAGCTCCCAACGGGCAGATGAAAAACTGTTTTTT.

This rearrangement joins TRBV5-4 to TRBJ2-3; 10 bases agree with TRBD2. The CDR3 is 17 amino acids. Germline lookup yields CDR1 SGHNT and CDR2 YYREEE (reference sequence). V trimming: 4 bases; J trimming: 4 bases; junction bases outside the gene matches: 12. CDR3 in amino acids: CASSAPLAGVQADTQYF. Here the CDR3 DNA reads TGTGCCAGCAGCGCGCCTCTAGCGGGGGTGCAAGCAGATACGCAGTATTTT.

This chain joins TRBV7-2 and TRBJ2-1; D is perhaps TRBD1 (7 bases). This CDR3 contains 16 residues. The V end was cut by 1 base, the J end by 4 bases, with 14 bases between. The germline gives CDR1 SGHTA, CDR2 FQGNSA. The CDR3 here is CASSLDPPGGYNEQFF. DNA of the CDR3: TGTGCCAGCAGCTTAGACCCTCCAGGGGGGTACAATGAGCAGTTCTTC.

This clone was seen more than once but under ten times. The J gene is TRBJ2-7, the V gene TRBV16; D call uncertain. This CDR3 has 12 amino acids. The germline CDR1 and CDR2 sequences are KGHSY and FQNENV. V was clipped by 0 bases and J by 3 bases, with 3 bases between them. Here the CDR3 reads CASSQSRYEQYF. The CDR3 DNA is TGTGCCAGCAGCCAATCCCGCTACGAGCAGTACTTC.